This T cell receptor (beta chain) was found in a study of T-cell memory formation after mild COVID-19. TCRdb analysed the 5' RACE reads with MiXCR anew, one entry per CDR3 protein. The repertoire holds hundreds of thousands of distinct CDR3 sequences, 15% to 20% seen once, with approximately 13% in the top ten. This clonotype was observed a few times. Germline V CDR1 and CDR2: LNHDA, SQIVND (reference sequence). The CDR3 consists of 15 residues. Trimming took off 8 bases at V and 3 bases at J, with 19 bases between the two ends. This TCR was sampled from an adult woman who had mild COVID-19 (a few samples of this study predate the infection). Cell type and time point are not known. The chain has TRBV19 and TRBJ2-5; D tentatively reads TRBD1 or TRBD2 (6 bases each). Sequencing input: PBMCs or a T cell subset sorted from them (not recorded which). CDR3 sequence (DNA): TGTGCCAGTTCTATCGGCGGGACACTCAAAGAGACCCAGTACTTC. Protein: CASSIGGTLKETQYF. The full variable domain, rest sourced from reference TRBV19 and TRBJ2-5, is DGGITQSPKYLFRKEGQNVTLSCEQNLNHDAMYWYRQDPGQGLRLIYYSQIVNDFQKGDIAEGYSVSREKKESFPLTVTSAQKNPTAFYLCASSIGGTLKETQYFGPGTRLLVL.